This section outlines one T cell receptor (beta chain) sequence together with its context. This clone was seen a single time. It has no known antigen specificity. Base qualities are not at hand, and no much larger clone is one base apart. The sample originates from a study of OX40 agonist ivuxolimab in advanced cancers. In terms of the full investigation: Ivuxolimab was a fully human IgG2 agonistic monoclonal antibody targeting the costimulatory receptor OX40 (CD134). Intravenous ivuxolimab was administered to patients every 2 weeks at six dose levels: 0.01, 0.1, 0.3, 1.5, 3 and 10 mg/kg. Of the roughly 53 patients in dose escalation, 19 had hepatocellular carcinoma, some 15 had melanoma, 9 had renal cell carcinoma and 9 had head and neck cancer. In the dose-escalation cohort, more than 75% of patients were male, and the mean age was around 60 years, with a range of roughly 20 to 80. Patients were allowed to have had prior anti-PD-1, anti-PD-L1 or anti-CTLA-4 therapy, and 30% to 50% of the dose-escalation patients had previously received checkpoint inhibitors. Partial responses occurred in three dose-escalation patients, of whom one had hepatocellular carcinoma and two had cutaneous melanoma. The point of sequencing TCRbeta in the periphery was to test whether ivuxolimab changed TCR sequence diversity and drove clonal T-cell expansion. The monotherapy dose-escalation portion (N of about 50 patients) of the phase I ivuxolimab trial is reported in the paper. The paper as a whole reports these results and caveats: After ivuxolimab, expanded clones were on average more numerous among CD8+ T cells than among CD4+ T cells. Low levels of normalized T-cell clonal expansion were also seen in some patients who did not respond. Clonal expansion of both CD4+ and CD8+ blood T cells was observed from baseline to week 6 at doses 0.1 to 3.0 mg/kg. Which antigens the clonally expanded peripheral T cells were specific for was not determined. In the 0.1-3.0 mg/kg groups, partial responders had among the lowest normalized peripheral clonal expansion, particularly in CD8+ T cells.

Patients with a history of autoimmune disease or receiving systemic immunosuppression were excluded from the trial. In every dose cohort, peripheral blood was drawn for TCR sequencing at baseline, cycle 4 day 1, and cycle 7 day 1. Samples came from an open-label, multicenter, first-in-human phase I dose-escalation trial of ivuxolimab. Adults with locally advanced or metastatic head and neck squamous cell, hepatocellular, melanoma or renal cell carcinoma were enrolled in the trial. Before TCR sequencing, CD4+ and CD8+ T cells were separately sorted from peripheral blood. The CDR1 and CDR2 encoded by the germline V gene are SGDLS and YYNGEE. The CDR3 contains 14 residues, cysteine and phenylalanine counted. The CDR3 DNA has 42 bases and is translated from base 1. V loses 2 bases of germline sequence and J loses 2 bases, and the interval between the two ends is 11 bases. Genomic DNA was extracted from sorted cells for sequencing of the TCRbeta CDR3 region. TCRbeta CDR3 regions were sequenced using the immunoSEQ Assay. Entries here come from immuneACCESS through TCRdb and include only in-frame sequences with V and J called. Some clones fail to appear in such tables; in the studies checked, an unresolved V gene covers under half of the shortfall, and the cause of the remainder is unknown. This sample gives tens of thousands of clones in total; 85% to 95% of them show up just once. The ten largest clones take up about 9.3% of the sample.

The sequence was collected from an adult with an advanced solid tumor such as melanoma, head and neck, liver or kidney cancer. The chain uses TRBV9 and TRBJ2-7, and perhaps TRBD1 as D gene, on 6 matching bases. The sequences come from CD4+ or CD8+ T cells sorted from blood, collected in a trial of the OX40 agonist ivuxolimab. The CDR3 is CASSVGGDTYEQYF. The nucleotide sequence is TGTGCCAGCAGCGTGGGTGGGGACACCTACGAGCAGTACTTC. With the portions outside the CDR3 filled from the reference TRBV9 and TRBJ2-7 genes, the complete variable region becomes DSGVTQTPKHLITATGQRVTLRCSPRSGDLSVYWYQQSLDQGLQFLIQYYNGEERAKGNILERFSAQQFPDLHSELNLSSLELGDSALYFCASSVGGDTYEQYFGPGTRLTVT.